This entry concerns a single TCR beta chain. Its specificity is unknown. These data belong to a study of siplizumab effects on memory and regulatory T cells. Study-level results: Most alloreactive clones went unmapped to unstimulated subsets; only a minor fraction mapped. Proliferating CD4+ or CD8+ clones, roughly 75-95% of them, lacked an assignable naive or memory phenotype.

V shed 6 bases and J shed 0 bases, with 9 bases lying between them. Germline V lookup: CDR1 SGHTA, CDR2 FQGTGA. The CDR3 totals 13 residues. The protocol was immunoSEQ multiplex PCR, while the TCRdb copy is restricted to in-frame clones and leaves out a portion. The table includes more than 95,000 clones, approximately 94% detected once. Specimen: non-Treg CD4+ T cells sorted from blood. This receptor was obtained from a human donor in good health. The J gene is TRBJ2-7, the V gene TRBV7-3, with D uncertain. CDR3 sequence (DNA): TGTGCCAGCAGTACAGATAACTCCTACGAGCAGTACTTC. Its protein is CASSTDNSYEQYF.